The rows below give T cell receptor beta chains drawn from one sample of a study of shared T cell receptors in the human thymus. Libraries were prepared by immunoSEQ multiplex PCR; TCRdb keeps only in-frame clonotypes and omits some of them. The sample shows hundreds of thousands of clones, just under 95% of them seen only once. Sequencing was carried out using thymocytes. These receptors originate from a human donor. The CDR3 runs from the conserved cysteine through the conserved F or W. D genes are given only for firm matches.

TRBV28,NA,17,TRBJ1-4,TGTGCCAGCAGTTTCAGTACCCGGGGCAGGAAGAATGAAAAACTGTTTTTT,CASSFSTRGRKNEKLFF
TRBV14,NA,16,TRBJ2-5,TGTGCCAGCAGCCAAGCCCCAGGGCTAAAGGGGGAGACCCAGTACTTC,CASSQAPGLKGETQYF
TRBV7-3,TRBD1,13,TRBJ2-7,TGTGCCCCGCGACAGGGTGGGTCCTACGAGCAGTACTTC,CAPRQGGSYEQYF
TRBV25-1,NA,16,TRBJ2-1,TGTGCCAGCAGGTTAAGAGCGGAATCAAACTACAATGAGCAGTTCTTC,CASRLRAESNYNEQFF
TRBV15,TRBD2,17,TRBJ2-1,TGTGCCACCAGCAGAGATGGGGGGACTAGCGGGAAGGATGAGCAGTTCTTC,CATSRDGGTSGKDEQFF
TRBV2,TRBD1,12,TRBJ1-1,TGTGCCAGCAGCAGGGGGTACACTGAAGCTTTCTTT,CASSRGYTEAFF
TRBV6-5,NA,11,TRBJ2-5,TGTGCCAGCACCAACCAAGAGACCCAGTACTTC,CASTNQETQYF
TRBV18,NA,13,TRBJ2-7,TGTGCCAGCTCCAACGACGGTGGTTACGAGCAGTACTTC,CASSNDGGYEQYF
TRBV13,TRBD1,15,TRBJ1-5,TGTGCCAGCAGCCAGGGACAGGGAAGCAATCAGCCCCAGCATTTT,CASSQGQGSNQPQHF
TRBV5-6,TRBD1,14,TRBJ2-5,TGTGCCAGCAGCCTGCGGACAGGCTTAGAGACCCAGTACTTC,CASSLRTGLETQYF
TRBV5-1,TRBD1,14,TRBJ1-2,TGCGCCAGCAGCCGAGGGCCACCAGGGGGCGGCTACACCTTC,CASSRGPPGGGYTF
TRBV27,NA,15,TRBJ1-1,TGTGCCAGCAGTAGGATAGCCGAGCTTAACACTGAAGCTTTCTTT,CASSRIAELNTEAFF
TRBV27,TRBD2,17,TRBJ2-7,TGTGCCAGCAGGAAAAAGATTCATAGCGGGAGTGTCTACGAGCAGTACTTC,CASRKKIHSGSVYEQYF
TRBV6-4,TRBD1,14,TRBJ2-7,TGTGCCAGCAGTGACCGGACAGGGAGCCACGAGCAGTACTTC,CASSDRTGSHEQYF